These 8 T cell receptor beta chains came from one sample sequenced in a study of OX40 agonist ivuxolimab in advanced cancers. Produced via immunoSEQ multiplex PCR; TCRdb's table is partial and in-frame only. Among some 10,000 clones listed, 81% were seen once. Sequences were derived from CD4+ or CD8+ T cells sorted from blood, sampled in a trial of the OX40 agonist ivuxolimab. These receptors all stem from an adult with an advanced solid tumor such as melanoma, head and neck, liver or kidney cancer.

V usage is TRBV10-2 and J usage is TRBJ2-7; the match to TRBD1 covers 8 bases. CDR1 and CDR2 from the germline V gene are WSHSY and SAAADI. This CDR3 comprises 16 residues. The J segment lost 0 bases and the V segment lost 5 bases, leaving 9 bases of the junction unmatched. The CDR3: CASSSPQGAGSYEQYF. The CDR3 DNA sequence: TGCGCCAGCAGTTCTCCTCAGGGGGCGGGCTCCTACGAGCAGTACTTC.

Only a few counts were recorded for this clone. V is TRBV14 and J is TRBJ2-5; D is undetermined. This CDR3 contains 13 residues. Germline V gene sequence: CDR1 SGHDN, CDR2 FVKESK. With 2 bases removed from V and 0 bases from J, the gap between germline ends came to 4 bases. The CDR3 protein is CASSQQYQETQYF. The CDR3 region has the DNA TGTGCCAGCAGCCAACAGTACCAAGAGACCCAGTACTTC.

The chain has TRBV6-5 and TRBJ2-7, with 12 bases aligning to TRBD2. The CDR3 runs 14 residues. V was pared by 6 bases and J by 5 bases, with 5 bases of the junction left unmatched. Per the germline V gene, CDR1 is MNHEY and CDR2 is SVGAGI. CDR3 amino acids: CASSSSGGADEQYF. The CDR3, as DNA: TGTGCCAGCAGCTCTAGCGGGGGGGCCGACGAGCAGTACTTC.

The chain carries TRBV11-2 and TRBJ1-3; D gene unclear. V was clipped by 5 bases and J by 3 bases, with 14 bases between them. The germline CDR1 and CDR2 sequences are SGHAT and FQNNGV. This CDR3 has 15 amino acids. CDR3 DNA sequence: TGTGCCAGCAGCATGACTCCCGGAGGTGGAAACACCATATATTTT. This encodes CASSMTPGGGNTIYF. The entire variable domain, with the rest obtained from reference TRBV11-2 and TRBJ1-3, is as follows: EAGVAQSPRYKIIEKRQSVAFWCNPISGHATLYWYQQILGQGPKLLIQFQNNGVVDDSQLPKDRFSAERLKGVDSTLKIQPAKLEDSAVYLCASSMTPGGGNTIYFGEGSWLTVV.

The gene calls are TRBV29-1 and TRBJ1-5; a possible D gene is TRBD1 (5 bases). The CDR3 totals 13 residues. Trimming stripped 4 bases from V and 1 base from J, with 8 bases between. CDR1 is SQVTM and CDR2 is ANQGSEA in the germline V gene. The CDR3 sequence is CSVAPGSNQPQHF. The CDR3 nucleotides read TGCAGCGTTGCCCCAGGGAGCAATCAGCCCCAGCATTTT.

The chain joins TRBV2 to TRBJ2-5; a weak D match, TRBD2 (6 bases). The ends were cut back, 4 bases at V and 4 bases at J, with 19 bases in the middle. CDR1 is SNHLY, CDR2 FYNNEI, per germline. This CDR3 contains 16 residues. In nucleotides, the CDR3 is TGTGCCAGCAGTGTTGGGGTACAGCGGAGGGGAGAGACCCAGTACTTC. It translates to CASSVGVQRRGETQYF.

This chain joins TRBV30 and TRBJ2-1; maybe TRBD2 (5 bases). This CDR3 spans 13 amino acids. The germline CDR1 and CDR2 sequences are GTSNPN and SVGIG (reference sequence). V lost 5 bases to trimming and J lost 10 bases, with 18 bases between them. As DNA, the CDR3 is TGTGCCTGGGCGTTCCTGAGTCCGGGGGAGCAGTTCTTC. Its protein product is CAWAFLSPGEQFF.

CDR3 coding DNA: TGTGCCAGCAGTGAGTGGTCCGCCTTGGGGAGCTCCTACAATGAGCAGTTCTTC. Protein product: CASSEWSALGSSYNEQFF. The V and J genes are TRBV6-4 and TRBJ2-1, with D possibly TRBD2 on 5 matching bases. The CDR3 consists of 18 residues. Germline lookup yields CDR1 MRHNA and CDR2 SNTAGT. Trimming removed 3 bases from V and 0 bases from J, with 18 bases in between.